This T cell receptor beta chain was profiled in a study of cytomegalovirus exposure and HLA in healthy donors (dated by TCRdb to 2016 to 2017). Regarding the research as a whole: An earlier analysis of some 600 of the donors reported around 280 Gb of sequence data and around 100 million unique TCR beta sequences obtained from 150 million to 200 million T cells. Around 320 gigabases of sequencing data and approximately 85 million unique TCR sequences were included in an early release covering around 650 HLA-typed donors. The genetic ancestry cluster associated with self-reported Caucasian donors included approximately 85% of the approximately 400 genotyped donors. The aim of the study was to test whether cataloging public T cell receptors could identify signatures of past pathogen exposure. The T cell repertoires of 666 subjects were profiled by immunosequencing and related to cytomegalovirus serostatus. Along with the roughly 670-subject first cohort, a separate validation cohort of over 90 different subjects was used. High-throughput TCR immunosequencing, statistical association of individual TCRs with disease status, and machine learning were combined to predict cytomegalovirus infection status. A later analysis re-examined previously published TCR beta repertoires from about 700 donors and added high-resolution HLA genotyping to investigate patterns of TCR occurrence. Rather than using new phenotypic data, the later analysis identified candidate immune exposures from TCR beta sequences and from how often those sequences occurred across donors. In an earlier analysis of 587 of the donors, high-throughput TCR beta sequencing was used to judge whether each TCR beta V gene segment behaved as functional or pseudogenic. Donor age, sex, ethnicity and CMV serostatus were compiled together with the repertoire data. A later genetic analysis took genome-wide SNP genotypes for about three fifths of the 666 donors and used that subset as a discovery cohort. Every repertoire in the discovery cohort had been generated on one and the same sequencing platform. Class I and class II HLA loci were covered by the typing at four-digit resolution. Typing coverage differed by locus: A, B, C, DRB1 and DQB1 were typed in roughly 620-630 donors, DQA1 in about 500, DPA1 in approximately 610, and DPB1 in 472. Roughly 5 DR-DQ haplotypes were treated as single units for association and clustering because of strong linkage in the cohort. On average, roughly 240,000 unique TCR beta nucleotide sequences were sequenced per donor among 398 genotyped donors of the cohort, with roughly 18% of those sequences being non-productive.

Of note for this clone: The antigen it binds to is not known. No base quality values were provided; no much bigger clone lies one nucleotide off.

Relative to germline, V is missing 3 bases and J is missing 3 bases, with 8 bases of the junction outside any gene match. Taken from the germline V gene, the CDR1 and CDR2 loops are SGHDT and YYEEEE. Including cysteine and phenylalanine, the CDR3 has 15 amino acids. The read is trimmed to its CDR3 DNA, 45 bases read in frame from base 1. The cohort comprised under 700 healthy bone marrow donors. Cohort members were all nominally healthy when sampled, although unrecorded immune exposures were likely present. The donor tested CMV seropositive, placing the donor among the roughly 300 seropositive members of the cohort. Each donor provided a peripheral blood sample, and peripheral blood mononuclear cells were used for TCR beta sequencing. The Qiagen DNeasy Blood Extraction Kit was used to extract genomic DNA from the blood cell samples. Libraries were built with the immunoSEQ multiplex PCR assay. For the multiplex PCR, a mixture combining 60 forward primers for TCR Vbeta segments and 13 reverse primers for TCR Jbeta segments was used. A multiplex PCR assay on genomic DNA amplified the CDR3 region of rearranged TCR beta genes. On the Illumina HiSeq System, the amplified TCR beta libraries were sequenced as 87-base-pair reads. The authors' pipeline ran thus. A later analysis tallied about 77 million unique TCR beta chains across the 700 or so repertoires, and about 10 million of those chains were shared by two or more donors. To remove PCR and sequencing errors, raw reads were error-corrected and collapsed into unique sequences using a nearest-neighbor algorithm that merged closely related sequences. Alignment of CDR3 sequences to IMGT reference sequences was used to assign V, D and J gene segments. Each retained sequence needed at least a six-nucleotide match to both a V gene segment and a J gene segment. A rearrangement counted as productive if the CDR3 had no stop codons and remained in frame with V and J, and every other rearrangement counted as non-productive. CDR3 was defined by IMGT convention, running from the second conserved V-encoded cysteine to the conserved J-encoded phenylalanine. In an earlier analysis of 550 to 650 of the donors, sequences lacking an unambiguous match to a single V gene segment were excluded. An earlier analysis of approximately 590 of the donors classified V segments as functional when productive rearrangements were above 56.7% and as segregating when the standard deviation between donors was above 5%. A statistical classification framework was built to diagnose cytomegalovirus status from the catalog of TCR beta chain sequences. V and J gene assignment, in a later analysis, came from comparing TCR nucleotide sequences with IMGT/GENE-DB human TR gene sequences. In a later analysis, CDR3 sequences and most-parsimonious VDJ recombination scenarios were assigned using the TCRdist pipeline. In a later analysis, each TCR beta chain was defined by its CDR3 amino acid sequence together with its V-gene family, and reads without a unique V-gene family were excluded. In a later analysis, 450 to 600 highly shared, low-generation-probability nucleotide sequences were removed to address suspected cross-contamination and a sequencing artifact. A later analysis calculated a clonal expansion index for each public chain from normalized within-repertoire ranks of inferred template counts. In a later analysis, generation probabilities were computed using a VDJ recombination model fitted to out-of-frame rearrangements, and the results were checked against IGoR. A later analysis scored TCR-TCR, TCR-HLA and TCR-CMV co-occurrence with hypergeometric tests, applying a repertoire-size bias correction to TCR pairs. To estimate false discovery rates, a later analysis permuted the HLA or CMV assignments 20 times. In a later analysis, co-occurring TCRs were grouped using DBSCAN, with TCRdist sequence similarity added in when clustering inside HLA-allele-positive subsets. Repertoires with fewer than 30,000 or more than 120,000 public chains were left out of co-occurrence clustering, as were four to six repertoires with anomalous nucleotide sharing. Drawn from immuneACCESS, this table holds only the in-frame rearrangements with V and J called that TCRdb kept. Clones are partly lost; checked studies trace under half to an unresolved V gene and leave the rest unexplained. V, J and clone size were drawn from that table, and D and trimming were deduced from the DNA. Here the sample has some 110,000 clones; around 74% occur a single time. The ten most abundant clones make up over 4% of the sample.

On the study overall, not on this receptor specifically: A later analysis found that HLA-associated TCR beta chains were more clonally expanded and had lower generation probabilities than equally common non-associated chains. Most CMV-associated TCR beta chains appeared to be HLA-restricted in a later analysis, and the HLA associations seemed to be driven largely by CMV exposure. According to a later genetic analysis, donors in an Asian-associated ancestry cluster had fewer N-insertions in productive TCRs than the roughly 660-donor mean. In an earlier analysis of 587 of the donors, most TCR beta V segments appeared in productive rearrangements about 87% or about 30% of the time, broadly matching IMGT annotations. Because the 87-base-pair reads could not distinguish some IMGT-functional V segments, including TRBV6-2 and TRBV6-3, those segments were excluded. Roughly uniform sequencing depth across donors was assumed in presence/absence analyses, although this assumption may not hold. While some public TCRs were present in many individuals, most TCR sequences turned up only very rarely across donors. The earlier analysis of some 540 of the donors excluded over 15 rarely observed V segments, including chromosome 9 orphons, because counts were too low. The study gave a list of 150 to 200 TCR beta chains associated with cytomegalovirus. In vitro tests confirmed that three of the cytomegalovirus-associated TCR beta chains recognize cytomegalovirus antigens. Only TCR beta chains were sequenced in this cohort, and the absence of alpha or paired-chain data limited detectable features. A cluster of highly shared sequence variants was judged likely to represent a technical artifact of the sequencing pipeline. The authors suggested that the approach could potentially be extended to other disease states and immunological phenotypes. Strong co-occurrence of HLA alleles, especially DR and DQ, made assigning TCR associations to individual alleles difficult. An association between a missense DCLRE1C variant and V-gene and J-gene trimming of TCR beta chains was found in a later genetic analysis and replicated in an independent cohort. The classifier was reported to diagnose cytomegalovirus status with high specificity and sensitivity in both the original cohort and the validation cohort. In a later analysis, 15,000 to 20,000 TCR beta sequences were associated with specific HLA alleles at a false discovery rate of 0.05. A later analysis reported that several top co-occurrence clusters appeared linked to parvovirus B19, influenza, CMV and Epstein-Barr virus. A further reported finding was that TCR beta sequences accurately predicted the HLA-A and HLA-B alleles for most subjects in the first cohort. HLA typing was unavailable for some donors at each locus, so association tests used only the typed subset. For the cohort, immune exposure information was limited to CMV serostatus. Linkage disequilibrium might explain the correlated functional status among segregating V segments, but an unknown experimental factor could not be excluded. In a later analysis, TCR association rates were found to vary across HLA loci, with the most associated TCRs seen for DRB1 alleles and the fewest for HLA-C alleles.

The chain joins TRBV5-6 to TRBJ1-2; 7 central bases correspond to TRBD1. This TCR was recovered from a man aged 25-40 years in good health and CMV-seropositive. Sequencing was done on a sample of PBMCs. The CDR3 here reads CASSYDTGADYGYTF. The nucleotide sequence reads TGTGCCAGCAGCTACGATACAGGGGCGGACTATGGCTACACCTTC.